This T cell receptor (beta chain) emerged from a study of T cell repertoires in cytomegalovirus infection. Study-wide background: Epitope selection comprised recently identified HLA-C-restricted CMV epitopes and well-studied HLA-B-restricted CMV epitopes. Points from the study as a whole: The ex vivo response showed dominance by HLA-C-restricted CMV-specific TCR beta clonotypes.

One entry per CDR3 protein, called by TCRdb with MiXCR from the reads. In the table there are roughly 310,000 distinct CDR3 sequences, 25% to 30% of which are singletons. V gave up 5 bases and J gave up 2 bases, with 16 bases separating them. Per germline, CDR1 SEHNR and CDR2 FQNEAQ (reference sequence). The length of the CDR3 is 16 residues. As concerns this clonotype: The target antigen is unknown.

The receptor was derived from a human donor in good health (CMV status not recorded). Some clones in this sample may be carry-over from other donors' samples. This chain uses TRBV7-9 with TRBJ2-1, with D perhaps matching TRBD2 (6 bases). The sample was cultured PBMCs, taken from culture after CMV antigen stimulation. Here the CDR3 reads CASSLPPRGPYNEQFF. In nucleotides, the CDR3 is TGTGCCAGCAGCCTCCCCCCGCGGGGCCCCTACAATGAGCAGTTCTTC.